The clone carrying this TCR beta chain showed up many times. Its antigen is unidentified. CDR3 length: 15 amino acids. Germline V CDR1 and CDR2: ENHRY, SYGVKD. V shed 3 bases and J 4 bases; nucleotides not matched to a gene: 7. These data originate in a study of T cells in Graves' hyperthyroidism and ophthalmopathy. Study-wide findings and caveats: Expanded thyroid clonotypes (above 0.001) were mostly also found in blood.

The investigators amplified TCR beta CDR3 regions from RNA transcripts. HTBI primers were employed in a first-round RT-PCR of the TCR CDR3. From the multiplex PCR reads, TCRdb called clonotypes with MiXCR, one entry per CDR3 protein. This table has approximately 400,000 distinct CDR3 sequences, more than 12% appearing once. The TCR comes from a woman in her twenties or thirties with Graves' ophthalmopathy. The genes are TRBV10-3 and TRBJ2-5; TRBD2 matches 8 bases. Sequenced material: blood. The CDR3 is CAISDSVSGVETQYF. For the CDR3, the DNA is TGTGCCATCAGTGATTCGGTTAGCGGGGTAGAGACCCAGTACTTC.